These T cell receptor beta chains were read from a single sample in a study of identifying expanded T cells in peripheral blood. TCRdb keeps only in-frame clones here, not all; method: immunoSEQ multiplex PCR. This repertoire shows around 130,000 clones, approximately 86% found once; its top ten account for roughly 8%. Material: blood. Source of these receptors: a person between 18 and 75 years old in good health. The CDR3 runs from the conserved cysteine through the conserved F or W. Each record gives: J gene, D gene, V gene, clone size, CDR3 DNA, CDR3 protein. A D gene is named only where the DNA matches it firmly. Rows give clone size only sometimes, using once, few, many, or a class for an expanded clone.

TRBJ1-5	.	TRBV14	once	TGTGCCAGCAGCCTTTATTCCAATCAGCCCCAGCATTTT	CASSLYSNQPQHF
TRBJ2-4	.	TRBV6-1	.	TGTGCCAGCACCAAAACACCAGAAGGGGGGTTTCGACAGTACTTC	CASTKTPEGGFRQYF
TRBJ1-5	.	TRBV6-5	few	TGTGCCAGCAGTTACCGGATCCGGGAGCCCCAGCATTTT	CASSYRIREPQHF
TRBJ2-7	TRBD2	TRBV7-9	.	TGTGCCAGCAGCTTAATGAGCGGGAGAGGTTACGAGCAGTACTTC	CASSLMSGRGYEQYF
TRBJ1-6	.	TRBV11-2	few	TGTGCCAGCAGCCTAGACAGCTCGAATTCACCCCTCCACTTT	CASSLDSSNSPLHF
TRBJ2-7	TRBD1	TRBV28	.	TGTGCCAGCAGCACCGGGACAGGGTGGTACGAGCAGTACTTC	CASSTGTGWYEQYF
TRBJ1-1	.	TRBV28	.	TGTGCCAGCAGTCTTTCAGGGGTGGGAGCTTTCTTT	CASSLSGVGAFF
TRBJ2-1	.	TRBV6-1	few	TGTGCCAGCAGTGAACGTGGGAACTACAATGAGCAGTTCTTC	CASSERGNYNEQFF
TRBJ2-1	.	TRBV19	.	TGTGCCAGTAGTCTAACCGCGACCTACAATGAGCAGTTCTTC	CASSLTATYNEQFF
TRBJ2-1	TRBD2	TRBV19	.	TGTGCCAGTAGTGGGGGGACTAGTCTCTCAAATGAGCAGTTCTTC	CASSGGTSLSNEQFF
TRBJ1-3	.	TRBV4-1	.	TGCGCCAGCAGCCAATCGGACAGCTCTAGGGACACCATATATTTT	CASSQSDSSRDTIYF
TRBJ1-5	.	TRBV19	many	TGTGCCAGTAGTAACAGGGATTACCATCAGCCCCAGCATTTT	CASSNRDYHQPQHF
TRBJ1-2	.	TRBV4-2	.	TGTGCCAGCAGCCAAGAAGGAGTCTCCCACTATGGCTACACCTTC	CASSQEGVSHYGYTF
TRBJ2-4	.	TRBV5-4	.	TGTGCCAGCAGCTTGGCGCAGGGAGCCAAAAACATTCAGTACTTC	CASSLAQGAKNIQYF
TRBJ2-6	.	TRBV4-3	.	TGCGCCAGCAGCCAAGGGGGAACAGGCATCTCTGGGGCCAACGTCCTGACTTTC	CASSQGGTGISGANVLTF
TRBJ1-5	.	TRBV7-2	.	TGTGCCAGCAGCCTTGACCGGAATCAGCCCCAGCATTTT	CASSLDRNQPQHF
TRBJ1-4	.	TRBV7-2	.	TGTGCCAGCAGCATAGCGGATGCAACTAATGAAAAACTGTTTTTT	CASSIADATNEKLFF
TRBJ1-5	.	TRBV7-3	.	TGTGCCAGCAGTCCCGGGTCTAGCCTCAATCAGCCCCAGCATTTT	CASSPGSSLNQPQHF
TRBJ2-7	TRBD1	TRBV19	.	TGTGCCAGTAAGTCGGGACAGGGTTACGAGCAGTACTTC	CASKSGQGYEQYF
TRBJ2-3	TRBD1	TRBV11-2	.	TGTGCCAGCAGCCTCGACAGGGATTCTGTAGATACGCAGTATTTT	CASSLDRDSVDTQYF
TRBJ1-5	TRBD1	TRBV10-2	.	TGCGCCAGCGGAGGGACAGGGGGTAATCAGCCCCAGCATTTT	CASGGTGGNQPQHF
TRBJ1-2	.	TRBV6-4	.	TGTGCCAGCAGTGAACGGTTGGGTTGGCCCTATGGCTACACCTTC	CASSERLGWPYGYTF
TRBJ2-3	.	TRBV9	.	TGTGCCAGCAGCGTAGACCCATGGGGGGACAGTCCAGGTCCAGATACGCAGTATTTT	CASSVDPWGDSPGPDTQYF
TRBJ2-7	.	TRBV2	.	TGTGCCAGCAGGGCAGGGGCGAGGGACGAGCAGTACTTC	CASRAGARDEQYF
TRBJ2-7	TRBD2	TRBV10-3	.	TGTGCCATCAGCCTCACTAGCGGATCCTACGAGCAGTACTTC	CAISLTSGSYEQYF
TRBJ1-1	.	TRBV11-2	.	TGTGCCAGCAGCACCAGGGAAGCGAACACTGAAGCTTTCTTT	CASSTREANTEAFF
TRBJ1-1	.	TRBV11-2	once	TGTGCCAGCACCTCCCTGGGCGGAGCCGGGACTGAAGCTTTCTTT	CASTSLGGAGTEAFF
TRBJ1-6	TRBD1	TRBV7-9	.	TGTGCCAGCAGCCGGGGACAGGGAGGTTCACCCCTCCACTTT	CASSRGQGGSPLHF
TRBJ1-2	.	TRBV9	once	TGTGCCAGCAGCGTAGTGGGGGACTATGGCTACACCTTC	CASSVVGDYGYTF
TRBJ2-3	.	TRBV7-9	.	TGTGCCAGCAGCTCCCGGGGCACAGATACGCAGTATTTT	CASSSRGTDTQYF
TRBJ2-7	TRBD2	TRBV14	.	TGTGCCAGCAGCCAACTAGCGGGAGTTCCCTACGAGCAGTACTTC	CASSQLAGVPYEQYF
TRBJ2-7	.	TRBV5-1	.	TGCGCCAGCAGCTTGGTCGGGAGCTCTCTACGATCGCAGTACTTC	CASSLVGSSLRSQYF
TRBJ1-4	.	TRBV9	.	TGTGCCAGCAGCGTATGGGCAGGGGTTCAGGAAAAACTGTTTTTT	CASSVWAGVQEKLFF
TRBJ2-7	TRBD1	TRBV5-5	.	TGTGCCAGCAGCCAGGACAGGGCCTACGAGCAGTACTTC	CASSQDRAYEQYF
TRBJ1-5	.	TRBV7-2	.	TGTGCCAGCAGCTTTCAAGGAAATCAGCCCCAGCATTTT	CASSFQGNQPQHF
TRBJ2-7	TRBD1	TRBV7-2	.	TGTGCCAGCAGCTTGAGCCAGGGGGCCCACGAGCAGTACTTC	CASSLSQGAHEQYF
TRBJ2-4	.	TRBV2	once	TGTGCCAGCGACCTGCACAGGAGAAACATTCAGTACTTC	CASDLHRRNIQYF
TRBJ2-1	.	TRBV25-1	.	TGTGCCAGCAGTGGGCTCCCACGGAGTGAGCAGTTCTTC	CASSGLPRSEQFF
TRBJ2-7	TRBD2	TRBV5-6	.	TGTGCCAGCAGCGTAATAGCGGGAAGCCACGAGCAGTACTTC	CASSVIAGSHEQYF
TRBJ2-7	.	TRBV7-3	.	TGTGCCAGCAGTCCAGGGATTGGCGAGCAGTACTTC	CASSPGIGEQYF
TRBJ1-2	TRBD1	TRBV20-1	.	TGCAGTTCCGAGCAGGGGGGTGGCTACACCTTC	CSSEQGGGYTF
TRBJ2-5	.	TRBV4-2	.	TGTGCCAGCAGCCAAGCGGCCGGGGTTCAAGAGACCCAGTACTTC	CASSQAAGVQETQYF
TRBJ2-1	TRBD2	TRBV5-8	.	TGTGCCAGCAGCTTGTCGGCTAGCGGACCTTGGGAGCAGTTCTTC	CASSLSASGPWEQFF
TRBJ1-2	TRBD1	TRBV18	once	TGTGCCAGCTCAGGGGACAGGGGGCGCCCGGACTATGGCTACACCTTC	CASSGDRGRPDYGYTF
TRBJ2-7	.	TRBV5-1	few	TGCGCCAGCAGCTTGGTCTTAGGCTACGAGCAGTACTTC	CASSLVLGYEQYF
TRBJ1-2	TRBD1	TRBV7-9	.	TGTGCCAGCAGCCTCGGTCAGGGGGCTTTCTATGGCTACACCTTC	CASSLGQGAFYGYTF
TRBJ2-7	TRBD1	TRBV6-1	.	TGTGCCACCACAGGGGAGCTCTCCTACGAGCAGTACTTC	CATTGELSYEQYF
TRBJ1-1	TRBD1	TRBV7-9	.	TGTGCCAGCAGCTTCGACAGGGGGTCGGCTTTCTTT	CASSFDRGSAFF
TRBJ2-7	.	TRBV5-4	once	TGTGCCAGCAGCTTCTGGGGTATTGCCTACGAGCAGTACTTC	CASSFWGIAYEQYF
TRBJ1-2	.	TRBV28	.	TGTGCCAGCAGTTCACCGACAGGCGGAGGTGGAGGCTACACCTTC	CASSSPTGGGGGYTF
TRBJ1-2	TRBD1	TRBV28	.	TGTGCCAGCAGTCCTCCGGGACAGGCTACCTATGGCTACACCTTC	CASSPPGQATYGYTF
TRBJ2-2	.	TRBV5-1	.	TGCGCCAGCAGAACCGGGGGCGGCGCGAACACCGGGGAGCTGTTTTTT	CASRTGGGANTGELFF
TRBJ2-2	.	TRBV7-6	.	TGTGCCAGCAGCTTAGAACAGGGAGGGACCGGGGAGCTGTTTTTT	CASSLEQGGTGELFF